This TCR beta chain was identified during a study of T cells after yellow fever vaccination. Whole-study results and caveats: Repertoires sorted by FACS could include abundant clonotypes that are contaminants from the bulk population. There was a small share of clonotypes that showed up in both the CD4 and CD8 compartments.

This clonotype was seen once. Antigen unknown. TCRdb used MiXCR to reprocess the 5' RACE reads, holding one entry per CDR3 protein. The sample has 350,000 to 450,000 distinct CDR3 sequences, roughly a sixth seen once. This CDR3 is built from 11 residues. V lost 7 bases and J lost 6, with 9 bases in between. The germline V gene has CDR1 SGHNT and CDR2 YYREEE (reference sequence). The sequencing used PBMCs, collected before the yellow fever booster vaccination. The sequence was obtained from a young man who received the YFV17D yellow fever vaccine. The chain recombines TRBV5-4 with TRBJ2-3; D unclear. CDR3 loop: CASCPGDTQYF. CDR3 DNA sequence: TGTGCCAGCTGCCCCGGGGATACGCAGTATTTT.